The 19 T cell receptor beta chains reported below all come from one sample, sequenced in a study of T cell repertoires in cytomegalovirus infection. Each CDR3 protein gets one entry after TCRdb re-called the reads with MiXCR. Among under 800,000 distinct CDR3 sequences listed, 24% were seen once. The sample comprised CD8+ T cells from PBMCs. These receptors all come from a human donor in good health (CMV status not recorded). Some clones in this sample may be carry-over from other donors' samples.

This sequence joins TRBV29-1 and TRBJ2-1, with D hard to call. The CDR3 spans 13 residues. CDR1 and CDR2 from the germline V gene are SQVTM and ANQGSEA. V lost 3 bases and J lost 4, with 10 bases in between. This chain's CDR3 is CSVEVEQYNEQFF. The CDR3, as DNA: TGCAGCGTTGAGGTGGAACAATACAATGAGCAGTTCTTC.

This clonotype was detected once. A single base separates this from a much larger clone, so it may be a read error. The chain carries TRBV7-4 and TRBJ1-1; D is undetermined. The germline gives CDR1 SGHVT, CDR2 SQSDAQ. The CDR3 has 15 residues. The CDR3 DNA is TGTGCCAACAGCTTAGCAGCGGCGGGGAACACTGAAGCTTTCTTT. Encoded protein: CANSLAAAGNTEAFF.

This clonotype was detected many times. The V call is TRBV7-2, the J call TRBJ1-2; 8 bases match TRBD1. Germline V lookup: CDR1 SGHTA, CDR2 FQGNSA. The CDR3 has 14 residues. Losses at the gene ends were 1 base for V and 5 bases for J; bases not matched to a gene: 3. The CDR3 bases are TGTGCCAGCAGCTTAGGCGACAGGGGTTATGGCTACACCTTC. Translated, it gives CASSLGDRGYGYTF.

The V gene is TRBV7-9, the J gene TRBJ2-7, with TRBD2 as a possible D gene (7 bases). Trimming removed 4 bases from V and 0 bases from J, with 16 bases in between. Germline V lookup: CDR1 SEHNR, CDR2 FQNEAQ (reference sequence). The CDR3 is 16 residues long. CDR3 loop: CASSSTGGPSSYEQYF. CDR3 in DNA: TGTGCCAGCAGCTCTACGGGGGGCCCTAGCTCCTACGAGCAGTACTTC.

A few counts support this clonotype. This chain uses TRBV20-1 with TRBJ2-3; D might be TRBD2 (7 bases). The germline V gene encodes CDR1 DFQATT and CDR2 SNEGSKA (reference sequence). The CDR3 runs 15 residues. Trimming stripped 1 base from V and 5 bases from J, with 16 bases between. The CDR3 region has the DNA TGCAGTGCTAGAGGGCGGGGGCACTCACAAGATACGCAGTATTTT. Protein sequence: CSARGRGHSQDTQYF.

This clonotype appeared many times. The CDR3 here is CASSLRTETAGANVLTF. The CDR3 DNA follows: TGTGCCAGCAGCTTACGGACAGAGACTGCTGGGGCCAACGTCCTGACTTTC. V gene TRBV7-9 combines with J gene TRBJ2-6; the D gene is possibly TRBD1 (6 bases). The CDR3 runs 17 residues. Germline V gene data show CDR1 as SEHNR and CDR2 as FQNEAQ (reference sequence). V shed 2 bases and J shed 2 bases, with 13 bases lying between them.

This clonotype was found a few times. V gene TRBV7-6 combines with J gene TRBJ2-5; 12 positions match TRBD2. Germline V CDR1 and CDR2: SGHVS, FNYEAQ. V lost 2 bases, J lost 2 bases, and 12 bases stayed unmatched. CDR3 size: 19 residues. The CDR3 sequence: CASSLNSASGGADQETQYF. The CDR3 DNA is TGTGCCAGCAGCTTAAATTCCGCTAGCGGGGGGGCCGATCAAGAGACCCAGTACTTC.

The rearrangement links TRBV2 to TRBJ1-1, with D unresolved. The CDR3 runs 15 residues. The V and J ends lost 6 bases and 1 base respectively, with 15 bases between them. The germline V gene has CDR1 SNHLY and CDR2 FYNNEI. The CDR3 region has the DNA TGTGCCAGCAGAGACCCCAGAGAAGCGAACACTGAAGCTTTCTTT. This codes for CASRDPREANTEAFF. The entire variable domain, with the rest obtained from reference TRBV2 and TRBJ1-1, is as follows: EPEVTQTPSHQVTQMGQEVILRCVPISNHLYFYWYRQILGQKVEFLVSFYNNEISEKSEIFDDQFSVERPDGSNFTLKIRSTKLEDSAMYFCASRDPREANTEAFFGQGTRLTVV.

J is TRBJ1-1 and V is TRBV27; no clear D gene. The CDR3 is made up of 15 amino acids. The germline V gene encodes CDR1 MNHEY and CDR2 SMNVEV (reference sequence). Trimming pared 0 bases from V and 0 bases from J, leaving 8 bases between. Here the CDR3 reads CASSLSTNMNTEAFF. The CDR3 DNA is TGTGCCAGCAGTTTATCGACAAATATGAACACTGAAGCTTTCTTT.

Comment on this clonotype: A clone one base away is much larger, so this may be a read error. The CDR3 nucleotides are TGTGCCAGCACCGAGACTAGCGGGCTCATCTACAATGAGCAGTTCTTC. Its translation is CASTETSGLIYNEQFF. V is TRBV7-9 and J is TRBJ2-1; 10 bases match TRBD2. Per germline, CDR1 SEHNR and CDR2 FQNEAQ (reference sequence). The CDR3 sequence is 16 residues long. The V gene end was trimmed by 7 bases and the J gene end by 3 bases; junction bases not matched to a gene: 9.

This clonotype was counted ten times or more. The chain combines TRBV7-2 with TRBJ2-5; D is ambiguous. The V end was cut by 5 bases, the J end by 2 bases, with 12 bases between. The CDR3 has 14 residues. Germline lookup yields CDR1 SGHTA and CDR2 FQGNSA. The CDR3 nucleotides read TGTGCCAGCAGCAGTAACCTAGTACAAGAGACCCAGTACTTC. It codes for CASSSNLVQETQYF.

This clonotype was picked up many times. The chain joins TRBV7-9 to TRBJ1-2; no clear D gene. Germline CDR1 reads SEHNR; CDR2 reads FQNEAQ (reference sequence). There are 15 residues in the CDR3. Trimming took off 2 bases at V and 1 base at J, with 11 bases between the two ends. CDR3 in amino acids: CASSLSEGGNYGYTF. The DNA of the CDR3 is TGTGCCAGCAGCTTATCCGAGGGAGGTAACTATGGCTACACCTTC.

About this clonotype: With a much larger clone just one base away, this may be a read error. V usage is TRBV7-8 and J usage is TRBJ1-1, with D unresolved. Germline-derived CDR1 and CDR2 are SGHVS and FQNEAQ. The CDR3 is 14 amino acids. The CDR3 bases are TGTGCCAGCAGCTTAGAGGCCTCTGGCACTGAATCTTTCTTT. It codes for CASSLEASGTESFF.

This clonotype appeared a few times. CDR3: CASSYSLDSLNTEAFF. DNA for the CDR3: TGTGCCAGCAGTTACTCCTTGGACAGTCTGAACACTGAAGCTTTCTTT. V and J are TRBV6-6 and TRBJ1-1; possible D gene TRBD1, 6 bases. Germline V CDR1 and CDR2: MNHNY, SVGAGI (reference sequence). This CDR3 spans 16 amino acids. Deletions cut 0 bases from V and 0 bases from J, with 11 bases between.

This clonotype was seen more than once but under ten times. This CDR3 is CSAEETQYF. CDR3 nucleotide sequence: TGCAGTGCGGAGGAGACCCAGTACTTC. V usage is TRBV20-1 and J usage is TRBJ2-5; D is ambiguous. V was shortened by 6 bases and J by 5 bases, with 4 bases between the two germline ends. The CDR3 is 9 residues long. Germline values: CDR1 DFQATT, CDR2 SNEGSKA (reference sequence).

The sample holds many counts of this clonotype. The chain has TRBV7-2 and TRBJ1-2, with 10 bases lining up with TRBD1. The V gene end was trimmed by 5 bases and the J gene end by 4 bases; junction bases not matched to a gene: 10. The CDR3 totals 16 residues. Germline V gene data show CDR1 as SGHTA and CDR2 as FQGNSA. The CDR3 protein is CASSPVTGGETYGYTF. The CDR3 DNA reads as TGTGCCAGCAGCCCGGTGACAGGGGGCGAAACCTATGGCTACACCTTC.

With regard to this clonotype: One junction end disagrees with the germline gene, perhaps due to a read error. The chain has TRBV5-1 and TRBJ2-5; possible D gene TRBD2, 5 bases. The germline CDR1 and CDR2 sequences are SGHRS and YFSETQ. CDR3 size: 14 residues. CDR3 nucleotides: TGCGCGAGCAGCTTGGAGGTTACCCAAGCGACCCAGTACTTC. As protein: CASSLEVTQATQYF.

V and J are TRBV7-9 and TRBJ1-2; D might be TRBD1 (5 bases). The CDR3 runs to 15 residues. Germline V gene lookup returns CDR1 SEHNR and CDR2 FQNEAQ (reference sequence). V was pared by 5 bases and J by 1 base, with 14 bases between. The CDR3 coding sequence is TGTGCCAGCAGCAACCCGGGACTGCTTAACTATGGCTACACCTTC. This gives the protein CASSNPGLLNYGYTF. Supplemented by reference TRBV7-9 and TRBJ1-2, the full variable domain reads DTGVSQNPRHKITKRGQNVTFRCDPISEHNRLYWYRQTLGQGPEFLTYFQNEAQLEKSRLLSDRFSAERPKGSFSTLEIQRTEQGDSAMYLCASSNPGLLNYGYTFGSGTRLTVV.

This chain links TRBV7-8 with TRBJ2-7, with 12 bases aligning to TRBD2. The germline V gene has CDR1 SGHVS and CDR2 FQNEAQ. The CDR3 has 16 amino acids. V lost 1 base, J lost 6 bases, and 7 bases stayed unmatched. The CDR3 sequence is CASSLGYSSGGAEQYF. CDR3 sequence (DNA): TGTGCCAGCAGCTTAGGGTACTCTAGCGGGGGGGCCGAGCAGTACTTC. Combining the CDR3 with reference TRBV7-8 and TRBJ2-7 gives the whole variable domain GAGVSQSPRYKVAKRGQDVALRCDPISGHVSLFWYQQALGQGPEFLTYFQNEAQLDKSGLPSDRFFAERPEGSVSTLKIQRTQQEDSAVYLCASSLGYSSGGAEQYFGPGTRLTVT.